This T cell receptor (beta chain) is drawn from a study of T-cell memory formation after mild COVID-19. The study's findings and limits: From day 15 to 85, contracting clones were balanced between CD4 and CD8, whereas later expanders leaned toward CD4+. Pre-infection memory contained some responding clones, which suggested that cross-reactive memory had joined.

V was cut by 1 base and J by 3 bases, with 13 bases left in between. The germline gives CDR1 LGHNA, CDR2 YSLEER. The CDR3 consists of 15 residues. As to this clonotype: The antigen remains unidentified.

TCR alpha and TCR beta cDNA libraries carrying sample barcodes and UMIs were produced by 5'RACE using constant-segment primers. TCRdb fed the 5' RACE reads into MiXCR, producing one record per CDR3 protein. Among 150,000 to 200,000 distinct CDR3 sequences listed, 15% to 20% were seen once. Sequencing was performed on PBMCs or a T cell subset sorted from them (not recorded which). The V call is TRBV4-3, the J call TRBJ2-7, with D perhaps being TRBD1 or TRBD2 (5 bases each). The sequence derives from a young man who had mild COVID-19 (a few samples of this study predate the infection). Cell type and time point are not known. This chain's CDR3 is CASSQVRDGNYEQYF. The CDR3 DNA reads TGCGCCAGCAGCCAAGTAAGGGACGGAAACTACGAGCAGTACTTC.